A single sample gave rise to the 30 T cell receptor beta chains below, sequenced in a study of T-cell reconstitution after alpha-beta-depleted transplantation in children. During its preparation, the TCRbeta library received unique molecular identifiers. TCRdb recomputed calls from the PCR reads with MiXCR, one row per CDR3 protein. In the table there are about 230,000 distinct CDR3 sequences, 9.7% of which are singletons. The starting material was PBMCs from the stem cell graft donor, obtained from the stem cell graft. These receptor sequences come from a human donor who donated a stem cell graft to a child with SCID.

This clonotype was observed many times. The chain links TRBV5-1 to TRBJ1-1, with D unresolved. The CDR3 covers 14 residues. Germline V gene lookup returns CDR1 SGHRS and CDR2 YFSETQ. Trimming stripped 5 bases from V and 1 base from J, with 12 bases between. The CDR3 DNA is TGCGCCAGCAGAAACCAGATGGGGAACACTGAAGCTTTCTTT. Residues: CASRNQMGNTEAFF.

Many counts were recorded for this clonotype. The chain is built from TRBV12-3 or TRBV12-4 and TRBJ1-6; perhaps TRBD1 as D (5 bases). V shed 5 bases and J shed 5 bases, with 16 bases lying between them. The CDR3 runs to 16 residues. CDR3 DNA: TGTGCCAGCAGTGATGACGGGGGTAGGGATAATTCACCCCTCCACTTT. Protein: CASSDDGGRDNSPLHF.

At least ten counts were recorded for this clonotype. The chain employs TRBV10-2 and TRBJ2-3; 9 nucleotides agree with TRBD2. Germline V CDR1 and CDR2: WSHSY, SAAADI. Trimming at V came to 6 bases and at J to 2 bases, leaving 6 bases not matched to a gene. The CDR3 contains 15 residues. The CDR3 region has the DNA TGCGCCAGCAGCAGGACTAGCGCCGACACAGATACGCAGTATTTT. As protein: CASSRTSADTDTQYF.

This clonotype appeared many times. The CDR3 sequence is CASSGTSQETQYF. CDR3 DNA sequence: TGTGCCAGCAGTGGGACAAGCCAAGAGACCCAGTACTTC. The chain combines TRBV9 with TRBJ2-5, with a weak D call TRBD1 (6 bases). This CDR3 is built from 13 residues. Trimming pared 5 bases from V and 1 base from J, leaving 9 bases between. The V gene's germline CDR1 is SGDLS and CDR2 YYNGEE.

There are many counts of this clonotype. This sequence joins TRBV5-6 and TRBJ1-1; D perhaps matches TRBD1 (5 bases). The germline V gene encodes CDR1 SGHDT and CDR2 YYEEEE. This CDR3 contains 14 residues. The V and J ends lost 4 bases and 5 bases respectively, with 15 bases between them. CDR3 sequence: CASSQAGGKTEAFF. CDR3 DNA: TGTGCCAGCAGCCAAGCCGGGGGGAAGACTGAAGCTTTCTTT.

Many counts were recorded for this clonotype. The chain combines TRBV12-3 or TRBV12-4 with TRBJ2-7, with D uncertain. V lost 4 bases and J lost 4, with 8 bases in between. The CDR3 spans 12 residues. CDR3 DNA: TGTGCCAGCAGTTCCGGGCCGTACGAGCAGTACTTC. Translated: CASSSGPYEQYF.

The chain recombines TRBV29-1 with TRBJ1-6; D not certain. The CDR3 is 13 residues long. Looked up from germline, CDR1 is SQVTM and CDR2 is ANQGSEA. V dropped 5 bases and J dropped 7 bases, with 12 bases sitting between them. In nucleotides, the CDR3 is TGCAGCGTTCGTCCGGGGAGGAATTCACCCCTCCACTTT. Translation gives CSVRPGRNSPLHF.

In its sample, this clonotype was seen many times. The chain is built from TRBV11-2 and TRBJ2-5, with D hard to call. V lost 0 bases and J lost 5, with 16 bases in between. Germline V gives CDR1 SGHAT, CDR2 FQNNGV. This CDR3 comprises 16 residues. As DNA, the CDR3 is TGTGCCAGCAGCTTAGAAGACGACCCAAATCCCGAGACCCAGTACTTC. Its protein is CASSLEDDPNPETQYF.

The gene calls are TRBV2 and TRBJ2-2, with D perhaps TRBD1 or TRBD2 (5 bases each). V lost 6 bases, J lost 5 bases, and 10 bases lay in between. Germline V gene sequence: CDR1 SNHLY, CDR2 FYNNEI. The CDR3 runs to 13 residues. The CDR3 reads CASRGTETGELFF. CDR3 nucleotides: TGTGCCAGCAGGGGGACGGAGACCGGGGAGCTGTTTTTT.

On this clonotype itself: This may arise from a read error, as a much more abundant clone is one base away. The rearrangement joins TRBV2 to TRBJ2-5; D possibly corresponds to TRBD1 (5 bases). Deletions cut 7 bases from V and 0 bases from J, with 6 bases between. CDR1 and CDR2 (germline): SNHLY, FYNNEI. This CDR3 contains 12 residues. The CDR3 loop is CASTGNQETQYF. The CDR3 nucleotides read TGTGCCAGCACAGGGAACCAAGAGACCCAGTACTTC. Supplemented by reference TRBV2 and TRBJ2-5, the full variable domain reads EPEVTQTPSHQVTQMGQEVILRCVPISNHLYFYWYRQILGQKVEFLVSFYNNEISEKSEIFDDQFSVERPDGSNFTLKIRSTKLEDSAMYFCASTGNQETQYFGPGTRLLVL.

At least ten counts were recorded for this clonotype. The chain joins TRBV20-1 to TRBJ2-1; 8 bases line up with TRBD2. This CDR3 is built from 14 residues. Trimming cost V 1 base and J 4 bases; bases outside gene matches: 3. CDR1 and CDR2 (germline): DFQATT, SNEGSKA (reference sequence). The CDR3 loop reads CSARGGGNYNEQFF. The CDR3, as DNA: TGCAGTGCTAGAGGCGGGGGGAATTACAATGAGCAGTTCTTC.

This clonotype came up many times. CDR3 DNA: TGTGCTAGTGGTTTCCCCAAGGTTGGGGGAAAGGCTTATAATTCACCCCTCCACTTT. Translated, it gives CASGFPKVGGKAYNSPLHF. The V and J genes are TRBV12-5 and TRBJ1-6; TRBD1 might be the D (5 bases). This CDR3 contains 19 residues. Trimming removed 3 bases from V and 4 bases from J, with 22 bases in between. In germline, CDR1 is LGHNT, CDR2 FRNRAP. Full variable domain (outside the CDR3, taken from reference TRBV12-5 and TRBJ1-6): DARVTQTPRHKVTEMGQEVTMRCQPILGHNTVFWYRQTMMQGLELLAYFRNRAPLDDSGMPKDRFSAEMPDATLATLKIQPSEPRDSAVYFCASGFPKVGGKAYNSPLHFGNGTRLTVT.

The gene calls are TRBV20-1 and TRBJ2-5, with D possibly being TRBD1 or TRBD2 (6 bases each). Germline values: CDR1 DFQATT, CDR2 SNEGSKA (reference sequence). CDR3 length equals 14 residues. Trimming cost V 6 bases and J 1 base, with 15 bases left between them. CDR3 in amino acids: CSAEGGTLQETQYF. As DNA, the CDR3 is TGCAGTGCCGAGGGGGGCACCCTCCAAGAGACCCAGTACTTC.

The chain recombines TRBV27 with TRBJ2-5, with D perhaps matching TRBD2 (6 bases). CDR1 and CDR2 (germline): MNHEY, SMNVEV (reference sequence). Trimming took off 5 bases at V and 2 bases at J, with 21 bases between the two ends. This CDR3 is built from 17 residues. CDR3 sequence reads: CASSAHPGLRMQETQYF. For the CDR3, the DNA is TGTGCCAGCAGTGCACACCCGGGACTTCGGATGCAAGAGACCCAGTACTTC.

This clonotype was detected only a few times. With a much larger clone just one base away, this may be a read error. The V call is TRBV3-1, the J call TRBJ1-2, with D unresolved. The CDR3 extends over 13 amino acids. Germline assignment: CDR1 LGHDT and CDR2 YNNKEL (reference sequence). The CDR3, as DNA: TGTGCCAGCAGCCCGGCAGGCTCCTATGGCTACCCCTTC. It specifies CASSPAGSYGYPF.

This clonotype occurred many times. The V call is TRBV20-1, the J call TRBJ1-5; D gene unclear. The V and J ends lost 3 bases and 0 bases respectively, with 3 bases between them. The CDR3 runs 12 residues. Germline CDR1 reads DFQATT; CDR2 reads SNEGSKA (reference sequence). The CDR3 nucleotides read TGCAGTGCTAGCTTTAGCAATCAGCCCCAGCATTTT. Translated: CSASFSNQPQHF.

This clonotype was seen ten or more times. The gene calls are TRBV12-3 or TRBV12-4 and TRBJ1-5, with no clear D. V was cut by 5 bases and J by 1 base, with 9 bases left in between. The CDR3 contains 14 residues. Here the CDR3 reads CASSSQPSNQPQHF. Written as DNA, the CDR3 is TGTGCCAGCAGTAGCCAACCAAGCAATCAGCCCCAGCATTTT.

Ten or more counts support this clonotype. The CDR3: CSAREAGTGELFF. DNA for the CDR3: TGCAGTGCTAGAGAAGCAGGGACCGGGGAGCTGTTTTTT. The rearrangement joins TRBV20-1 to TRBJ2-2, with D maybe TRBD1 (5 bases). Trimming left V 0 bases short and J 5 bases short, with 7 bases between. CDR1 and CDR2 (germline): DFQATT, SNEGSKA (reference sequence). The CDR3 runs 13 residues.

This clonotype was recorded many times. The chain employs TRBV5-6 and TRBJ2-3; 9 nucleotides line up with TRBD1. V gave up 4 bases and J gave up 2 bases; unmatched junction bases: 5. Looked up from germline, CDR1 is SGHDT and CDR2 is YYEEEE. The CDR3 runs 15 residues. In DNA form, the CDR3 reads TGTGCCAGCAGCCACAACAGGGGGCCCACAGATACGCAGTATTTT. This codes for CASSHNRGPTDTQYF.

Note on this clonotype: This sequence may be a read error, since a much larger clone differs from it by one base. The V call is TRBV5-1, the J call TRBJ2-2; perhaps TRBD2 as D (5 bases). CDR3 length: 14 amino acids. Per germline, CDR1 SGHRS and CDR2 YFSETQ. Here the CDR3 reads CVSSLDSYTGELFF. CDR3 DNA: TGCGTCAGCAGCTTGGACTCCTACACCGGGGAGCTGTTTTTT.

Only a few counts were recorded for this clonotype. The rearrangement links TRBV9 to TRBJ1-5, with TRBD1 as a possible D gene (6 bases). Germline loops: CDR1 SGDLS, CDR2 YYNGEE. V was cut by 0 bases and J by 6 bases, with 10 bases left in between. The length of the CDR3 is 14 residues. CDR3 nucleotides: TGTGCCAGCAGCGTAGGGGGGGCAAGTCAGCCCCAGCATTTT. Translated, it gives CASSVGGASQPQHF.

The chain uses TRBV4-1 and TRBJ2-7, with 9 bases matching TRBD1. Germline assignment: CDR1 MGHRA and CDR2 YSYEKL. V lost 4 bases to trimming and J lost 4 bases; unmatched junction nucleotides: 8. The CDR3 has 15 residues. CDR3 amino acids: CASSPFGTGIYEQYF. The CDR3 DNA reads TGCGCCAGCAGCCCCTTTGGGACAGGGATATACGAGCAGTACTTC.

There are many counts of this clonotype. The V gene is TRBV20-1, the J gene TRBJ1-2; D is possibly TRBD1 (6 bases). The CDR3 is 13 amino acids. The germline V and J ends were trimmed by 6 bases and 9 bases, with 20 bases remaining between them. Germline lookup yields CDR1 DFQATT and CDR2 SNEGSKA (reference sequence). CDR3 bases: TGCAGTGCCCAGACCACAGGGCGTCCGCGCTACACCTTC. Amino acid sequence: CSAQTTGRPRYTF.

In its sample, this clonotype was seen many times. CDR3 loop: CASSPTGTYNSPLHF. The CDR3 bases are TGTGCCAGCAGCCCCACGGGAACCTATAATTCACCCCTCCACTTT. J is TRBJ1-6 and V is TRBV7-2; D gene uncertain. V lost 5 bases, J lost 2 bases, and 10 bases lay in between. Germline loops: CDR1 SGHTA, CDR2 FQGNSA. This CDR3 spans 15 amino acids.

The rearrangement joins TRBV20-1 to TRBJ1-5; D not resolved. Trimming stripped 3 bases from V and 4 bases from J, with 10 bases between. The CDR3 runs 13 residues. Germline CDR1 reads DFQATT; CDR2 reads SNEGSKA (reference sequence). The CDR3 spells CSASEAPNQPQHF. The CDR3 nucleotides read TGCAGTGCTAGTGAGGCTCCTAATCAGCCCCAGCATTTT.

This clonotype was observed many times. V usage is TRBV5-1 and J usage is TRBJ2-1, with D tentatively TRBD1 (5 bases). Germline lookup yields CDR1 SGHRS and CDR2 YFSETQ. The CDR3 loop spans 16 amino acids. Trimming cost V 4 bases and J 1 base, with 15 bases left between them. CDR3: CASSPGNSASYNEQFF. The DNA of the CDR3 is TGCGCCAGCAGCCCAGGGAACAGTGCTTCCTACAATGAGCAGTTCTTC.

The sample holds many counts of this clonotype. V usage is TRBV3-1 and J usage is TRBJ1-5, with D tentatively TRBD1 (6 bases). The CDR3 extends over 17 amino acids. From germline, CDR1 is LGHDT and CDR2 YNNKEL (reference sequence). Trimming left V 2 bases short and J 1 base short, with 15 bases between. The CDR3 nucleotides are TGTGCCAGCAGCCAAAGCACAGGGTATATGAGCAATCAGCCCCAGCATTTT. Its translation: CASSQSTGYMSNQPQHF.

This clonotype has at least ten counts. This rearrangement joins TRBV20-1 to TRBJ2-1; weak D call: TRBD2 (6 bases). Germline CDR1 is DFQATT and CDR2 is SNEGSKA (reference sequence). The CDR3 totals 15 residues. Trimming stripped 6 bases from V and 1 base from J, with 16 bases between. CDR3 sequence reads: CSAISRGLSYNEQFF. In DNA, the CDR3 is TGCAGTGCAATCTCCCGGGGGTTGTCCTACAATGAGCAGTTCTTC.

This clonotype was picked up many times. J is TRBJ2-5 and V is TRBV6-5; D gene ambiguous. V was shortened by 2 bases and J by 3 bases, with 7 bases between the two germline ends. The germline V gene has CDR1 MNHEY and CDR2 SVGAGI. This CDR3 has 13 amino acids. This CDR3 reads CASSYLDEETQYF. The DNA of the CDR3 is TGTGCCAGCAGTTACCTAGACGAAGAGACCCAGTACTTC.

There are many counts of this clonotype. This rearrangement joins TRBV3-1 to TRBJ2-1, with 7 nucleotides matching TRBD1. From germline, CDR1 is LGHDT and CDR2 YNNKEL (reference sequence). This CDR3 has 14 amino acids. The V gene end was trimmed by 5 bases and the J gene end by 8 bases; junction bases not matched to a gene: 9. The CDR3 protein is CASSSFDRADEQFF. The CDR3, as DNA: TGTGCCAGCAGCTCATTCGACAGGGCCGATGAGCAGTTCTTC.